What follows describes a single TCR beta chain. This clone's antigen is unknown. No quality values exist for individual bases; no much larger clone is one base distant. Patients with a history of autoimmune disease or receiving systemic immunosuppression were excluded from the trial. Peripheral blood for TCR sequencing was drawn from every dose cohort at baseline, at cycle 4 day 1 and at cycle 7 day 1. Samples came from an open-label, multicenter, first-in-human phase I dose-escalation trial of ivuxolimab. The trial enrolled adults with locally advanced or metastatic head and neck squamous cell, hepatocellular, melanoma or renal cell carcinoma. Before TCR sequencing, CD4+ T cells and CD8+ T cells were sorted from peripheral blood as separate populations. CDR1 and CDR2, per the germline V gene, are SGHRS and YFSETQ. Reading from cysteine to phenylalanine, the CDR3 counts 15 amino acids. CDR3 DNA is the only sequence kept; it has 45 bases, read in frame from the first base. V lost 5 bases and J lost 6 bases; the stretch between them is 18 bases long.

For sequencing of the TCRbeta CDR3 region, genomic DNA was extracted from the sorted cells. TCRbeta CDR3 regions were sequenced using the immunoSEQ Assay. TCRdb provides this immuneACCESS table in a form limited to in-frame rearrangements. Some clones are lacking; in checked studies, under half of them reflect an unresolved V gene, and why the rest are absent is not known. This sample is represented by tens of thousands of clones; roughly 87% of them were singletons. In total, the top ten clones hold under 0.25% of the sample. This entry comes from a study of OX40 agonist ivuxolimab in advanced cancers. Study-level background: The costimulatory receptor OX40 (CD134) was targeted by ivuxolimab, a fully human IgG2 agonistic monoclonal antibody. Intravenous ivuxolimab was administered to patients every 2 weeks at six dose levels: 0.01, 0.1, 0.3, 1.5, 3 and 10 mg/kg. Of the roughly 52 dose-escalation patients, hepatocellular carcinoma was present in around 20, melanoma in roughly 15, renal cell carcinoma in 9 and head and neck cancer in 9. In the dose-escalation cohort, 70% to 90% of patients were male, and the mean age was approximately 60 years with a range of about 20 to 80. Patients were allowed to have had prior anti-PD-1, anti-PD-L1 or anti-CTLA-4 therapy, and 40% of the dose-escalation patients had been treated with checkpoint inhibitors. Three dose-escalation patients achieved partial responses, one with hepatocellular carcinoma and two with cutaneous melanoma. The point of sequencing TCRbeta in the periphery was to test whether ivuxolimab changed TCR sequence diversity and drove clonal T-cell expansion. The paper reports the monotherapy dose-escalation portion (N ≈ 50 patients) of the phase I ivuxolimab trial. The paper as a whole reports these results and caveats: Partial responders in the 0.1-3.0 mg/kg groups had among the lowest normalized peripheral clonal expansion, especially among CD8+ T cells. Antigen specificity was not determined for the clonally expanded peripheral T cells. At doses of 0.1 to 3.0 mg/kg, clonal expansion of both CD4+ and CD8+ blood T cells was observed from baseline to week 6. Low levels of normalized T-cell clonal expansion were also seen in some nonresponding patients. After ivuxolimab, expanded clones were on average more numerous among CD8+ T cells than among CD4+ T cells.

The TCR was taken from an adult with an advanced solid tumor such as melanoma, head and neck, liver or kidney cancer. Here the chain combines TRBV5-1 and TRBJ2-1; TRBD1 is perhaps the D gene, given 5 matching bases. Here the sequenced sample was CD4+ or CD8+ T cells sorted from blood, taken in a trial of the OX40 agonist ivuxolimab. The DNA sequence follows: TGCGCCAGCAGGATGACAGTCTTCCGCAGCAATGAGCAGTTCTTC. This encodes CASRMTVFRSNEQFF.